The next 14 T cell receptor beta chains were all read from a single sample in a study of cytomegalovirus exposure and HLA in healthy donors. Only in-frame clones appear in the TCRdb table, and some are missing; sequencing was by immunoSEQ multiplex PCR. Among about 44,000 clones listed, 80% to 95% were seen once. Sample: PBMCs. All receptors derive from a woman under 30 in good health and CMV-seronegative.

The rearrangement joins TRBV7-2 to TRBJ1-2; TRBD1 aligns across 12 bases. Trimming cost V 3 bases and J 5 bases; bases outside gene matches: 13. Germline V lookup: CDR1 SGHTA, CDR2 FQGNSA. The CDR3 length is 18 residues. CDR3 nucleotide sequence: TGTGCCAGCAGCTTCAGCTCCCGGGGGGGACAGGGGGCATATGGCTACACCTTC. Its protein product is CASSFSSRGGQGAYGYTF.

CDR3 in DNA: TGTGCCAGCGAGATGGGGGGGAGAGGCACAGATACGCAGTATTTT. This translates into CASEMGGRGTDTQYF. This rearrangement joins TRBV28 to TRBJ2-3; 7 bases match TRBD2. Looked up from germline, CDR1 is MDHEN and CDR2 is SYDVKM. V lost 8 bases to trimming and J lost 1 base; unmatched junction nucleotides: 9. This CDR3 contains 15 residues. The whole variable domain, remainder taken from reference TRBV28 and TRBJ2-3, is DVKVTQSSRYLVKRTGEKVFLECVQDMDHENMFWYRQDPGLGLRLIYFSYDVKMKEKGDIPEGYSVSREKKERFSLILESASTNQTSMYLCASEMGGRGTDTQYFGPGTRLTVL.

J is TRBJ2-7 and V is TRBV11-2, with TRBD2 matching 7 bases. The V gene's germline CDR1 is SGHAT and CDR2 FQNNGV. The trim removed 5 bases at V and 4 bases at J, leaving 11 bases unmatched. CDR3 length: 15 amino acids. This chain's CDR3 is CASSPIAGRGYEQYF. CDR3 sequence (DNA): TGTGCCAGCAGCCCAATAGCGGGTCGGGGGTACGAGCAGTACTTC.

The CDR3 spells CASSPRQGDEKLFF. CDR3 nucleotide sequence: TGTGCCAGCTCACCACGACAGGGAGACGAAAAACTGTTTTTT. V and J are TRBV18 and TRBJ1-4; 7 nucleotides match TRBD1. The germline V gene has CDR1 KGHSH and CDR2 LQKENI. The CDR3 loop spans 14 amino acids. J was trimmed by 8 bases and V by 1 base; bases with no gene match: 4.

The chain recombines TRBV27 with TRBJ1-2; D is undetermined. This CDR3 is built from 15 residues. Trimming cost V 5 bases and J 5 bases, with 18 bases left between them. Per germline, CDR1 MNHEY and CDR2 SMNVEV (reference sequence). For the CDR3, the DNA is TGTGCCAGCAGTCCCAGATCCCTCAACCCTTATGGCTACACCTTC. This codes for CASSPRSLNPYGYTF.

V usage is TRBV29-1 and J usage is TRBJ1-2; 9 bases map to TRBD1. The CDR3 runs to 15 residues. Germline V gene data show CDR1 as SQVTM and CDR2 as ANQGSEA. The V segment lost 1 base and the J segment 8 bases; nucleotides outside the gene matches: 11. Here the CDR3 DNA reads TGCAGCGTTGAAGCCTCTCCAGGACAGGGGACGGGCTACACCTTC. Amino acid sequence: CSVEASPGQGTGYTF.

This clone was seen only once. This chain links TRBV9 with TRBJ2-3; 9 bases fit TRBD2. Unmatched junction bases numbered 14, after V lost 3 bases and J lost 6 bases. Germline loops: CDR1 SGDLS, CDR2 YYNGEE. This CDR3 region has 17 residues. DNA for the CDR3: TGTGCCAGCAGCGCACCTTCGCGGGGGGGCCGGCCGGATACGCAGTATTTT. This gives the protein CASSAPSRGGRPDTQYF.

The DNA for the CDR3 is TGTGCCAGCAGTAAAGGGACAGGATACCCCTACAATGAGCAGTTCTTC. Its translation is CASSKGTGYPYNEQFF. The chain carries TRBV27 and TRBJ2-1; TRBD1 matches at 8 bases. The germline V gene has CDR1 MNHEY and CDR2 SMNVEV (reference sequence). Trimming cost V 5 bases and J 2 bases; bases outside gene matches: 8. The CDR3 runs to 16 residues.

The chain couples TRBV2 to TRBJ2-2, with 10 positions matching TRBD1. V was pared by 4 bases and J by 11 bases, with 4 bases of the junction left unmatched. The CDR3 has 13 amino acids. Per germline, CDR1 SNHLY and CDR2 FYNNEI. CDR3 DNA sequence: TGTGCCAGCAGTGTACGGACAGGGGGAGAGCTGTTTTTT. Translation gives CASSVRTGGELFF.

The chain combines TRBV25-1 with TRBJ2-7; D might be TRBD1 (5 bases). CDR1 and CDR2 (germline): MGHDK, SYGVNS. The CDR3 totals 13 residues. V was shortened by 1 base and J by 6 bases, with 10 bases between the two germline ends. The CDR3 protein is CASSESTGGEQYF. For the CDR3, the DNA is TGTGCCAGCAGTGAATCTACAGGCGGCGAGCAGTACTTC.

The rearrangement links TRBV6-4 to TRBJ2-3; TRBD2 aligns across 12 bases. The CDR3 is 14 amino acids. J lost 4 bases, V lost 6 bases, and 2 bases had no gene match. Germline loops: CDR1 MRHNA, CDR2 SNTAGT. The DNA of the CDR3 is TGTGCCAGCAGGGCTAGCGGGGGGGCAGATACGCAGTATTTT. It encodes CASRASGGADTQYF.

The chain employs TRBV7-9 and TRBJ2-3; D not resolved. V lost 4 bases and J 1 base, leaving 6 bases between the germline ends. The germline gives CDR1 SEHNR, CDR2 FQNEAQ (reference sequence). The CDR3 is 13 amino acids. The CDR3 DNA reads as TGTGCCAGCAGCTCCCAGGGCACAGATACGCAGTATTTT. Translation: CASSSQGTDTQYF.

A word on this clone: Within the sample, other DNA sequences also encode this same CDR3. This CDR3 is CAWSVGGAGNTIYF. The CDR3 DNA is TGTGCCTGGAGTGTAGGGGGCGCTGGAAACACCATATATTTT. The chain has TRBV30 and TRBJ1-3; 7 positions match TRBD1. V trimming: 0 bases; J trimming: 2 bases; junction bases outside the gene matches: 1. Germline V gene data show CDR1 as GTSNPN and CDR2 as SVGIG (reference sequence). The CDR3 runs to 14 residues. Combining the CDR3 with reference TRBV30 and TRBJ1-3 gives the whole variable domain SQTIHQWPATLVQPVGSPLSLECTVEGTSNPNLYWYRQAAGRGLQLLFYSVGIGQISSEVPQNLSASRPQDRQFILSSKKLLLSDSGFYLCAWSVGGAGNTIYFGEGSWLTVV.

The rearrangement joins TRBV28 to TRBJ2-7, with D perhaps TRBD1 (6 bases). Trimming stripped 3 bases from V and 3 bases from J, with 15 bases between. The CDR3 has 15 amino acids. Germline V CDR1 and CDR2: MDHEN, SYDVKM. CDR3 residues: CASSFFPGASYEQYF. The CDR3 coding sequence is TGTGCCAGCAGTTTCTTTCCAGGGGCTAGCTACGAGCAGTACTTC.